Below are 21 T cell receptor beta chains sequenced from a single sample in a study of OX40 agonist ivuxolimab in advanced cancers. Receptor amplification or capture employed the immunoSEQ multiplex PCR assay. TCRdb obtained this table from immuneACCESS and retained in-frame rearrangements with V and J assigned. These tables miss some clones; where compared with another copy, unresolved V genes account for less than half of the shortfall, and the remainder is unexplained. Across this sample there are 35,000 to 45,000 clones, with roughly 91% seen only once. The ten top clones hold about 13% of the sample. The sequencing used CD4+ or CD8+ T cells sorted from blood, collected in a trial of the OX40 agonist ivuxolimab. These receptors were taken from an adult with an advanced solid tumor such as melanoma, head and neck, liver or kidney cancer.

The chain recombines TRBV27 with TRBJ1-5, with D unresolved. From germline, CDR1 is MNHEY and CDR2 SMNVEV (reference sequence). CDR3 length: 13 residues. V gave up 3 bases and J gave up 2 bases, with 5 bases separating them. CDR3: CASSFAGNQPQHF. CDR3 DNA: TGTGCCAGCAGTTTTGCGGGCAATCAGCCCCAGCATTTT.

The V and J genes are TRBV28 and TRBJ2-7; D is perhaps TRBD2 (5 bases). Germline CDR1 is MDHEN and CDR2 is SYDVKM. Trimming shortened V by 3 bases and J by 2 bases, and 8 bases separated the two germline ends. The CDR3 is made up of 13 amino acids. The CDR3 nucleotides read TGTGCCAGCAGTTTCCGGGGAACCTACGAGCAGTACTTC. It yields the protein CASSFRGTYEQYF.

The gene calls are TRBV7-6 and TRBJ2-7, with 8 nucleotides matching TRBD1. This CDR3 contains 15 residues. The J segment lost 3 bases and the V segment lost 4 bases, leaving 8 bases of the junction unmatched. Germline loops: CDR1 SGHVS, CDR2 FNYEAQ. The CDR3, as DNA: TGTGCCAGCAGCTCGAGGGCAGGGGGCATCTACGAGCAGTACTTC. Residues: CASSSRAGGIYEQYF.

The chain joins TRBV10-2 to TRBJ1-2; D not resolved. CDR3 length: 16 amino acids. V shed 0 bases and J shed 4 bases, with 15 bases lying between them. Per germline, CDR1 WSHSY and CDR2 SAAADI. This chain's CDR3 is CASSESRVALGYGYTF. Here the CDR3 DNA reads TGCGCCAGCAGTGAGTCGCGTGTGGCCCTGGGCTATGGCTACACCTTC.

This clone was detected a few times. The chain uses TRBV27 and TRBJ2-7, with D uncertain. The ends were cut back, 5 bases at V and 3 bases at J, with 17 bases in the middle. The CDR3 is 15 amino acids. Germline CDR1 is MNHEY and CDR2 is SMNVEV (reference sequence). As DNA, the CDR3 is TGTGCCAGCAGTCCGAGGCCAAACATCCGCTACGAGCAGTACTTC. Amino acids: CASSPRPNIRYEQYF.

The DNA of the CDR3 is TGTGCCAGTAGTCCAGCGTTTTCCTACAATGAGCAGTTCTTC. This gives the protein CASSPAFSYNEQFF. This sequence joins TRBV19 and TRBJ2-1, with D hard to call. CDR3 length: 14 amino acids. Germline CDR1 reads LNHDA; CDR2 reads SQIVND (reference sequence). V was cut by 5 bases and J by 1 base, with 9 bases left in between.

The chain recombines TRBV11-2 with TRBJ2-3, with 7 bases identical to TRBD2. Looked up from germline, CDR1 is SGHAT and CDR2 is FQNNGV. The J segment lost 6 bases and the V segment lost 3 bases, leaving 6 bases of the junction unmatched. There are 14 residues in the CDR3. CDR3 loop: CASSLGSGGDTQYF. In DNA form, the CDR3 reads TGTGCCAGCAGCTTGGGGTCCGGGGGGGATACGCAGTATTTT.

The sample holds one count of this clone. The CDR3 coding sequence is TGTGCCAGCAGCTTTATTAGCGGGACAGATACGCAGTATTTT. This gives the protein CASSFISGTDTQYF. The V call is TRBV5-8, the J call TRBJ2-3; 7 bases fit TRBD2. V trimming: 2 bases; J trimming: 3 bases; junction bases outside the gene matches: 3. Germline lookup yields CDR1 SGHTS and CDR2 YDEGEE. There are 14 residues in the CDR3.

This clone was counted a few times. The CDR3 DNA is TGTGCCAGCAGCTTTGCGACTAGCGGAGTGGGGGAGCAGTTCTTC. Translated: CASSFATSGVGEQFF. The chain links TRBV5-5 to TRBJ2-1, with 9 bases lining up with TRBD2. There are 15 residues in the CDR3. Trimming took 2 bases from V and 10 from J; bases not matched to a gene: 10. Germline CDR1 and CDR2: SGHKS and YYEKEE (reference sequence).

V gene TRBV10-3 combines with J gene TRBJ2-3; D is uncertain. Germline V gene sequence: CDR1 ENHRY, CDR2 SYGVKD. The CDR3 length is 13 residues. The V end was cut by 4 bases, the J end by 2 bases, with 7 bases between. CDR3 residues: CAISGPDTDTQYF. The CDR3 DNA sequence: TGTGCCATCAGTGGACCGGACACAGATACGCAGTATTTT.

CDR3 residues: CASSLVPGDGSYEQYF. The CDR3 DNA is TGTGCCAGCAGCTTAGTCCCAGGGGACGGCTCCTACGAGCAGTACTTC. V and J are TRBV7-9 and TRBJ2-5; weak D call: TRBD1 (6 bases). The end of the DNA fits TRBJ2-7 better, so the J call may be wrong. Germline loops: CDR1 SEHNR, CDR2 FQNEAQ (reference sequence). This CDR3 comprises 16 residues.

The chain is built from TRBV28 and TRBJ2-5; 9 nucleotides agree with TRBD2. CDR1 MDHEN and CDR2 SYDVKM come from the germline V gene. The V gene end was trimmed by 2 bases and the J gene end by 1 base; junction bases not matched to a gene: 11. The CDR3 consists of 18 residues. The CDR3 DNA is TGTGCCAGCAGTTTACCCTCTGAAAGCGGGAGGACCCAAGAGACCCAGTACTTC. Its protein product is CASSLPSESGRTQETQYF.

The V call is TRBV9, the J call TRBJ2-5, with 7 bases identical to TRBD1. The CDR3 has 15 amino acids. V dropped 4 bases and J dropped 1; count of bases not matched to a gene: 7. The germline V gene encodes CDR1 SGDLS and CDR2 YYNGEE. This chain's CDR3 is CASSPRDRPQETQYF. CDR3 nucleotides: TGTGCCAGCAGCCCGAGGGACAGACCCCAAGAGACCCAGTACTTC.

CDR3 sequence reads: CASSVGSGEWDGYTF. Here the CDR3 DNA reads TGTGCCAGCAGCGTAGGATCGGGGGAGTGGGATGGCTACACCTTC. J is TRBJ1-2 and V is TRBV9; maybe TRBD1 (5 bases). The V gene's germline CDR1 is SGDLS and CDR2 YYNGEE. The CDR3 totals 15 residues. The V gene lost 0 bases and the J gene lost 6 bases, with 15 bases spanning the gap.

The V and J genes are TRBV19 and TRBJ2-7; a weak D match, TRBD1 (5 bases). The CDR3 totals 15 residues. Germline V lookup: CDR1 LNHDA, CDR2 SQIVND (reference sequence). V lost 4 bases to trimming and J lost 1 base, with 14 bases between them. This CDR3 is CASSTAGFPSYEQYF. The CDR3 nucleotides read TGTGCCAGTAGTACCGCAGGGTTCCCGTCCTACGAGCAGTACTTC.

This clone appeared once. The V and J genes are TRBV27 and TRBJ1-1; D is unresolved. The CDR3 totals 15 residues. The germline V gene has CDR1 MNHEY and CDR2 SMNVEV (reference sequence). With 0 bases removed from V and 1 base from J, the gap between germline ends came to 9 bases. The CDR3 sequence is CASSLSSWGNTEAFF. The CDR3 DNA follows: TGTGCCAGCAGTTTATCATCTTGGGGGAACACTGAAGCTTTCTTT.

The rearrangement joins TRBV7-8 to TRBJ1-3, with D possibly being TRBD1 (5 bases). CDR1 and CDR2 (germline): SGHVS, FQNEAQ. CDR3 length: 16 amino acids. V lost 4 bases to trimming and J lost 7 bases, with 20 bases between them. The CDR3 sequence: CASSSEQGPRTNTIYF. The CDR3 nucleotides read TGTGCCAGCAGCTCCGAGCAGGGACCCCGGACGAACACCATATATTTT.

The chain recombines TRBV19 with TRBJ2-3; unclear D gene. The CDR3 contains 13 residues. Germline loops: CDR1 LNHDA, CDR2 SQIVND (reference sequence). The germline V and J ends were trimmed by 4 bases and 2 bases, with 7 bases remaining between them. DNA for the CDR3: TGTGCCAGTAGTAACTCGGTCACAGATACGCAGTATTTT. This encodes CASSNSVTDTQYF.

CDR3 sequence (DNA): TGCAGCGTTGTGGGGGGAGCTAACTATGGCTACACCTTC. This translates into CSVVGGANYGYTF. The rearrangement uses TRBV29-1 and TRBJ1-2, with D possibly TRBD1 on 5 matching bases. V lost 4 bases and J 0 bases, leaving 9 bases between the germline ends. CDR1 SQVTM and CDR2 ANQGSEA come from the germline V gene. This CDR3 comprises 13 residues.

This clone came up a few times. The J gene is TRBJ2-6, the V gene TRBV28; D is ambiguous. Trimming took 4 bases from V and 1 from J, leaving 23 bases between them. The CDR3 extends over 20 amino acids. Germline CDR1 reads MDHEN; CDR2 reads SYDVKM. The CDR3 DNA reads as TGTGCCAGCAGTTCCCTTACCTATGGTCTGGTGGCGTCTGGGGCCAACGTCCTGACTTTC. Amino acid sequence: CASSSLTYGLVASGANVLTF.

The CDR3 DNA reads as TGCGCCAGCAGCGAACGGGACCCAGCCTACGAGCAGTACTTC. It codes for CASSERDPAYEQYF. The rearrangement joins TRBV4-1 to TRBJ2-7; tentatively, D is TRBD1 or TRBD2 (5 bases each). The V end was cut by 5 bases, the J end by 2 bases, with 13 bases between. Per the germline V gene, CDR1 is MGHRA and CDR2 is YSYEKL. The CDR3 extends over 14 amino acids.